Below, one T cell receptor beta chain is given with its context. A much larger clone differs by one base, so this may be a read error. The source of the sample is a study of tumor and adjacent non-tumor tissue in lung cancer. Study background: Patients were aged about 30 to 80, fewer than twelve men and about 5 women, stage I to III.

Germline-derived CDR1 and CDR2 are MDHEN and SYDVKM. The CDR3 is made up of 12 amino acids. RNA was extracted from bulk tissue without any cell sorting. More than 3 cm separated this lung sample from the edge of the tumor. A modified ARM-PCR protocol with three rounds of nested PCR amplified TCRbeta. TCRdb independently ran MiXCR on the multiplex PCR reads; one entry per CDR3 protein. The repertoire holds about 110,000 distinct CDR3 sequences, with over 55% as singletons. This chain links TRBV28 with TRBJ1-1; D is undetermined. The sequence was obtained from a man in his sixties with non-small cell lung cancer. Sequenced input: distant non-tumor lung tissue. CDR3 in amino acids: CASSLLLTEALF. In DNA, the CDR3 is TGTGCCAGCAGTTTACTTCTCACTGAAGCTTTATTT.